The TCR beta chain under discussion was sequenced for a study of beta chain features in type 1 diabetes. Study-wide findings and caveats: Significant though moderate, a shortening of TCRB CDR3s appeared in all four CD4+ subsets of Type 1 diabetes patients.

This clone was recorded a few times. What it binds is unknown. The germline V and J ends were trimmed by 0 bases and 2 bases, with 3 bases remaining between them. CDR3 length: 13 residues. The germline V gene has CDR1 SEHNR and CDR2 FQNEAQ (reference sequence). Expressed TCRB transcripts got sequenced, as all isolated RNA was reverse transcribed. Sequencing used immunoSEQ multiplex PCR; TCRdb keeps in-frame clones, though not all of them. The sample yields almost 350,000 clones, over 7% seen once. This TCR was sampled from a man aged 25 to 45 with type 1 diabetes. The V and J genes are TRBV7-9 and TRBJ2-3; D uncertain. Sequenced material: central memory CD4+ T cells from blood. The DNA for the CDR3 is TGTGCCAGCAGCTTAGCCCACACAGATACGCAGTATTTT. Residues: CASSLAHTDTQYF.